The sequence of this T cell receptor beta chain was determined in a study of T cells in Graves' hyperthyroidism and ophthalmopathy. Those patients with uncontrolled infection, other autoimmune disease, pregnancy or lactation were excluded. Template material for amplifying TCR beta CDR3 regions consisted of RNA transcripts. A first-round RT-PCR of the TCR CDR3 used the HTBI primer set. TCRdb reanalysed the multiplex PCR reads using MiXCR and keeps one entry per CDR3 protein. The table has a few hundred thousand distinct CDR3 sequences, 46% seen once. A single count supports this clonotype. This may arise from a read error, as a much more abundant clone is one base away. This sequence originates from an adult woman with Graves' disease, either hyperthyroidism or ophthalmopathy (not recorded which). Input material: peripheral blood or thyroid tissue (not recorded which).

The CDR3 loop reads CASSQGSAGGLDTIYF. Written as DNA, the CDR3 is TGCGCCAGCAGCCAAGGATCGGCAGGGGGCCTTGACACCATATATTTT. V usage is TRBV4-1 and J usage is TRBJ1-3; TRBD1 aligns across 8 bases. Germline loops: CDR1 MGHRA, CDR2 YSYEKL. The J segment lost 8 bases and the V segment lost 1 base, leaving 10 bases of the junction unmatched. CDR3 length equals 16 residues.